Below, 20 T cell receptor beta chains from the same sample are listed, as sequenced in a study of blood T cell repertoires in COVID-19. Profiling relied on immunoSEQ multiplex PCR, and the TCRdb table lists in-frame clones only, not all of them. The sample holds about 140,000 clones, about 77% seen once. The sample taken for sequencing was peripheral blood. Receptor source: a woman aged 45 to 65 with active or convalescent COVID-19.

This chain's CDR3 is CASSRGAGANYGYTF. CDR3 in DNA: TGTGCCAGCAGTCGCGGGGCAGGAGCTAACTATGGCTACACCTTC. J is TRBJ1-2 and V is TRBV25-1; TRBD1 is a possible D gene (5 bases). Germline V gene data show CDR1 as MGHDK and CDR2 as SYGVNS. The V and J ends lost 5 bases and 0 bases respectively, with 13 bases between them. The CDR3 sequence is 15 residues long.

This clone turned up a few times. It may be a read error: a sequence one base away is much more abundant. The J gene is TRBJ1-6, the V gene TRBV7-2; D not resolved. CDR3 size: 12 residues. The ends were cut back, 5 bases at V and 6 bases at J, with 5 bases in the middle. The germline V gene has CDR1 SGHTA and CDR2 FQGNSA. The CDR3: CASSHSNSPLHF. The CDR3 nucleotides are TGTGCCAGCAGCCACAGTAATTCACCCCTCCACTTT.

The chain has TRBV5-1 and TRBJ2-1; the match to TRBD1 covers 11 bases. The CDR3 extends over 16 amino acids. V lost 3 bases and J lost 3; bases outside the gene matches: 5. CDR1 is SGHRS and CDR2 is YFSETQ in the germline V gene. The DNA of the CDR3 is TGCGCCAGCAGCTGGGGGGACAGGGGGTTCTACAATGAGCAGTTCTTC. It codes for CASSWGDRGFYNEQFF.

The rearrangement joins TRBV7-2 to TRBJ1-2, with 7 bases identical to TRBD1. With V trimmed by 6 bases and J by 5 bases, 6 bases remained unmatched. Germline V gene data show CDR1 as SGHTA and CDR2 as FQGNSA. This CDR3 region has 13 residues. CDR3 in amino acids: CASSLTGRYGYTF. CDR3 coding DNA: TGTGCCAGCAGTCTGACAGGGCGGTATGGCTACACCTTC.

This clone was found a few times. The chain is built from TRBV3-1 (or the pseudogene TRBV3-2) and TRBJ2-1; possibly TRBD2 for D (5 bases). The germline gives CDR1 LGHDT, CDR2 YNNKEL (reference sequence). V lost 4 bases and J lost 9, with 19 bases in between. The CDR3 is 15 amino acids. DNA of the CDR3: TGTGCCAGCAGCCGGTGGACTGACAACTCCAGTGAGCAGTTCTTC. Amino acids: CASSRWTDNSSEQFF.

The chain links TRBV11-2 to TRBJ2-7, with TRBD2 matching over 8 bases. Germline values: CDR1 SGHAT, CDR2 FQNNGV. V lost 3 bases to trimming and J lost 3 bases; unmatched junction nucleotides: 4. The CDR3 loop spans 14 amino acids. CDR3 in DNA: TGTGCCAGCAGCTTCCGGACTAGCAGCTACGAGCAGTACTTC. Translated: CASSFRTSSYEQYF.

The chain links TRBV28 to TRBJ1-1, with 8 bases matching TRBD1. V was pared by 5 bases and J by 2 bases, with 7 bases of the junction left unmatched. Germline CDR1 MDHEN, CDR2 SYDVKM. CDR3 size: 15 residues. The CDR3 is CASSVPGQGNTEAFF. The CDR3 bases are TGTGCCAGCAGTGTCCCCGGACAGGGAAACACTGAAGCTTTCTTT.

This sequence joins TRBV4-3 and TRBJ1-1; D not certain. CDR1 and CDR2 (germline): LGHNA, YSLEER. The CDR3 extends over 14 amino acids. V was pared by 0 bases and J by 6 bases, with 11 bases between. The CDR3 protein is CASSQDRVRPEAFF. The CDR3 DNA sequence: TGCGCCAGCAGCCAAGATCGGGTACGACCTGAAGCTTTCTTT.

The CDR3 bases are TGTGCCAGCAGTTACGAGGAGACCCAGTACTTC. Translation: CASSYEETQYF. The chain employs TRBV6-6 and TRBJ2-5; the D is unclear. The length of the CDR3 is 11 residues. V shed 2 bases and J shed 5 bases, with 3 bases lying between them. Germline V CDR1 and CDR2: MNHNY, SVGAGI (reference sequence).

CDR3 region: CASSSQGIDYGYTF. CDR3 DNA sequence: TGTGCCAGCAGCTCGCAGGGGATCGACTATGGCTACACCTTC. The chain uses TRBV28 and TRBJ1-2, with TRBD1 as a possible D gene (6 bases). Germline CDR1 is MDHEN and CDR2 is SYDVKM. CDR3 length: 14 residues. V was cut by 6 bases and J by 3 bases, with 14 bases left in between.

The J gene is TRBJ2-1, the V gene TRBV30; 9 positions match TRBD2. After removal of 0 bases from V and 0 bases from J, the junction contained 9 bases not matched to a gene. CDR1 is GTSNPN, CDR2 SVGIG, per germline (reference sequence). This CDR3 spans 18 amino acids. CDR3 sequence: CAWSVGRGGRSSYNEQFF. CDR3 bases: TGTGCCTGGAGTGTTGGGCGGGGGGGCCGGAGCTCCTACAATGAGCAGTTCTTC.

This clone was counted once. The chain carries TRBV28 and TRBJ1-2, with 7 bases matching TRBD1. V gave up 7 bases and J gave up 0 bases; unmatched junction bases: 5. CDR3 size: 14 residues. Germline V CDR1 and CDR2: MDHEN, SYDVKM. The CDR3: CASNPGGANYGYTF. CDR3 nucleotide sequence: TGTGCCAGCAACCCAGGGGGAGCTAACTATGGCTACACCTTC.

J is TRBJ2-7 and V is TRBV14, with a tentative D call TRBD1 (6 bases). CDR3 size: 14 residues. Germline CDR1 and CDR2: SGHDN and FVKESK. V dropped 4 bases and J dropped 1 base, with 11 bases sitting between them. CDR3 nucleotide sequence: TGTGCCAGCAGCCTCGTAGGGGGATCCTACGAGCAGTACTTC. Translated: CASSLVGGSYEQYF.

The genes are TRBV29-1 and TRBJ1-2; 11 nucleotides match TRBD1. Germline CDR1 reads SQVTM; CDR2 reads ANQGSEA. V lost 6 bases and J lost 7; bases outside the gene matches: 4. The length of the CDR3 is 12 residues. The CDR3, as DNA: TGCAGCGTGGGACAGGGGGTGGCTGGCTACACCTTC. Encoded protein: CSVGQGVAGYTF.

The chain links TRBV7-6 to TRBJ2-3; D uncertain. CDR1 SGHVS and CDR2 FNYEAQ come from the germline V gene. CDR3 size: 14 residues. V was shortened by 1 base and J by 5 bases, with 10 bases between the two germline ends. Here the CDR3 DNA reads TGTGCCAGCAGCTTAGGAAATGGTAGAGATACGCAGTATTTT. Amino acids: CASSLGNGRDTQYF.

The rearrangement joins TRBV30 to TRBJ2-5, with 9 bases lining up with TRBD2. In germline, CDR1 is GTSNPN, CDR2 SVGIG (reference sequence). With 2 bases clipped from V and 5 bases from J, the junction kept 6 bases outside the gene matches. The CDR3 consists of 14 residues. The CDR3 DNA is TGTGCCTGGAGTTTAGCGGGGGTCGGGGAGACCCAGTACTTC. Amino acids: CAWSLAGVGETQYF.

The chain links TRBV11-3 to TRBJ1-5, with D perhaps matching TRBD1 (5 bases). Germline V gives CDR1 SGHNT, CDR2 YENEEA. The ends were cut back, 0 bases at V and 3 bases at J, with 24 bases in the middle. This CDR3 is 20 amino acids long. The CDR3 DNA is TGTGCCAGCAGCTTAGAGGGGGAGGGATGCCCCCTGAGCTACAATCAGCCCCAGCATTTT. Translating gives CASSLEGEGCPLSYNQPQHF.

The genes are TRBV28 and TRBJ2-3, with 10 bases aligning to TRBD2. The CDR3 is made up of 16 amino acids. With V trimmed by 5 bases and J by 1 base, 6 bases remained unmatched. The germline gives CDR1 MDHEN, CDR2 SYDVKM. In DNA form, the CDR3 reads TGTGCCAGCAGTCTTCAAGCGGGAGGGCGCACAGATACGCAGTATTTT. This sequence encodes CASSLQAGGRTDTQYF. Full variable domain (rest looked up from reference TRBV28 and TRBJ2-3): DVKVTQSSRYLVKRTGEKVFLECVQDMDHENMFWYRQDPGLGLRLIYFSYDVKMKEKGDIPEGYSVSREKKERFSLILESASTNQTSMYLCASSLQAGGRTDTQYFGPGTRLTVL.

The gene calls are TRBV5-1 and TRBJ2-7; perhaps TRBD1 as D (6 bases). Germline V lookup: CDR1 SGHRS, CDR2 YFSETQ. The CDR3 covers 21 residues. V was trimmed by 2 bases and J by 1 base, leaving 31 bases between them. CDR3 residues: CASSLQQGGDTITTSSYEQYF. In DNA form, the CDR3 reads TGCGCCAGCAGCTTACAACAGGGTGGCGACACTATAACCACTTCATCCTACGAGCAGTACTTC.

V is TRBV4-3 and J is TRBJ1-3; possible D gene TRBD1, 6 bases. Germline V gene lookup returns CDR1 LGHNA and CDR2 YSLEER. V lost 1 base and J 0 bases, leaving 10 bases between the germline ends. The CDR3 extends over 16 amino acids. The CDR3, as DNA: TGCGCCAGCAGCCAAGGACAGGCTTACTCTGGAAACACCATATATTTT. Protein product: CASSQGQAYSGNTIYF.